This entry features one T cell receptor beta chain sequence. The CDR3 loop spans 14 amino acids. Deletions cut 3 bases from V and 4 bases from J, with 12 bases between. Per the germline V gene, CDR1 is SNHLY and CDR2 is FYNNEI. This record belongs to a study of blood T cell repertoires in COVID-19. Study-wide background: The United States, Italy and Spain provided the acute and convalescent COVID-19 samples. PBMCs, B-cell-depleted T cells, or T cells provided the cDNA or gDNA that made up the material.

Study processing details: Reference gene primer amplification in the assay estimated nucleated cell counts. Measured with immunoSEQ multiplex PCR; TCRdb has only the in-frame clones, and not every one. V and J calls and clone size are copied from that table; D and trimming were computed from the DNA. The sample comprises about 210,000 clones, around four fifths of which are singletons, and approximately 8.1% rests with the top ten. This TCR derives from a woman aged 45-60 years with active or convalescent COVID-19. Sequences were obtained from peripheral blood. The J gene is TRBJ2-5, the V gene TRBV2; D is unresolved. CDR3 region: CASSDPRRGETQYF. The DNA for the CDR3 is TGTGCCAGCAGTGACCCACGGAGAGGAGAGACCCAGTACTTC.